These 28 T cell receptor beta chains came from one sample sequenced in a study of blood T cell repertoires in COVID-19. Clones were sequenced by immunoSEQ multiplex PCR, and TCRdb holds only the in-frame ones, with some missing. The repertoire has about 270,000 clones, around 92% of them found once; the top ten carry roughly 2.7%. Input material: peripheral blood. The source of these receptors is a person under 35 with COVID-19, enrolled during active disease.

The gene calls are TRBV3-1 (or the pseudogene TRBV3-2) and TRBJ2-3; 15 positions match TRBD2. Losses at the gene ends were 4 bases for V and 6 bases for J; bases not matched to a gene: 26. The germline V gene encodes CDR1 LGHDT and CDR2 YNNKEL (reference sequence). The CDR3 consists of 23 residues. The CDR3 protein is CASSPRKGTGLAGGPSRRDTQYF. The DNA of the CDR3 is TGTGCCAGCAGCCCCCGCAAAGGGACGGGACTAGCGGGAGGACCCTCCCGGAGGGATACGCAGTATTTT.

CDR3 sequence (DNA): TGTGCCAGTAGTATTTGGCAGGGGAAGAATTCACCCCTCCACTTT. Protein product: CASSIWQGKNSPLHF. The gene calls are TRBV19 and TRBJ1-6; D may be TRBD1 (6 bases). V was shortened by 3 bases and J by 7 bases, with 13 bases between the two germline ends. CDR3 length: 15 amino acids. Germline V gene lookup returns CDR1 LNHDA and CDR2 SQIVND (reference sequence). The full variable domain, rest sourced from reference TRBV19 and TRBJ1-6, is DGGITQSPKYLFRKEGQNVTLSCEQNLNHDAMYWYRQDPGQGLRLIYYSQIVNDFQKGDIAEGYSVSREKKESFPLTVTSAQKNPTAFYLCASSIWQGKNSPLHFGNGTRLTVT.

This chain joins TRBV24-1 and TRBJ2-5; 7 bases are shared with TRBD1. Looked up from germline, CDR1 is KGHDR and CDR2 is SFDVKD. CDR3 size: 15 residues. The trim removed 3 bases at V and 4 bases at J, leaving 7 bases unmatched. The CDR3 DNA sequence: TGTGCCACCAGTGATCATCGACAGGGCGGAGAGACCCAGTACTTC. It encodes CATSDHRQGGETQYF.

This rearrangement joins TRBV11-3 to TRBJ2-2, with 12 positions matching TRBD2. The CDR3 loop spans 18 amino acids. With 0 bases clipped from V and 5 bases from J, the junction kept 7 bases outside the gene matches. Germline V CDR1 and CDR2: SGHNT, YENEEA. CDR3 residues: CASSLDLGLAGNTGELFF. The CDR3 DNA reads TGTGCCAGCAGCTTAGATCTCGGACTAGCGGGAAATACCGGGGAGCTGTTTTTT.

This chain joins TRBV9 and TRBJ1-3; no firm D call. The germline V and J ends were trimmed by 0 bases and 0 bases, with 10 bases remaining between them. The CDR3 loop spans 16 amino acids. From germline, CDR1 is SGDLS and CDR2 YYNGEE. Here the CDR3 DNA reads TGTGCCAGCAGCGTAGACCCGGGGAGCTCTGGAAACACCATATATTTT. Translating gives CASSVDPGSSGNTIYF.

The gene calls are TRBV5-1 and TRBJ1-1; 7 nucleotides agree with TRBD1. Trimming at V came to 3 bases and at J to 1 base, leaving 6 bases not matched to a gene. Germline CDR1 reads SGHRS; CDR2 reads YFSETQ. This CDR3 has 15 residues. The CDR3 nucleotides read TGCGCCAGCAGCTGGTCCGGGACAGCGAACACTGAAGCTTTCTTT. Encoded protein: CASSWSGTANTEAFF.

The chain has TRBV10-3 and TRBJ1-2; D call uncertain. The CDR3 is 13 residues long. Germline CDR1 ENHRY, CDR2 SYGVKD. V gave up 4 bases and J gave up 4 bases, with 10 bases separating them. The CDR3 bases are TGTGCCATCAGTGGACTTTTTGGCTATGGCTACACCTTC. Translated: CAISGLFGYGYTF.

The chain carries TRBV2 and TRBJ1-1, with 9 nucleotides matching TRBD1. CDR1 is SNHLY, CDR2 FYNNEI, per germline. This CDR3 spans 18 amino acids. Trimming removed 3 bases from V and 3 bases from J; junction bases left unmatched: 14. Here the CDR3 reads CASSEGRGTGLEDTEAFF. In DNA form, the CDR3 reads TGTGCCAGCAGTGAGGGAAGAGGGACAGGGTTAGAAGACACTGAAGCTTTCTTT.

The chain links TRBV5-1 to TRBJ1-4; D unclear. There are 14 residues in the CDR3. V was pared by 2 bases and J by 0 bases, with 5 bases between. Germline lookup yields CDR1 SGHRS and CDR2 YFSETQ. CDR3 loop: CASSFQATNEKLFF. CDR3 in DNA: TGCGCCAGCAGCTTCCAGGCAACTAATGAAAAACTGTTTTTT. The whole variable domain, filled in from reference TRBV5-1 and TRBJ1-4, reads KAGVTQTPRYLIKTRGQQVTLSCSPISGHRSVSWYQQTPGQGLQFLFEYFSETQRNKGNFPGRFSGRQFSNSRSEMNVSTLELGDSALYLCASSFQATNEKLFFGSGTQLSVL.

The rearrangement uses TRBV5-1 and TRBJ2-3, with 11 bases that match TRBD2. Per the germline V gene, CDR1 is SGHRS and CDR2 is YFSETQ. V was clipped by 4 bases and J by 1 base; unmatched bases: 11. This CDR3 region has 18 residues. The DNA for the CDR3 is TGCGCCAGCAGCCCGGGACTAGCGGAGCCCCCTCGCACAGATACGCAGTATTTT. This sequence encodes CASSPGLAEPPRTDTQYF.

The rearrangement joins TRBV7-9 to TRBJ2-3, with D perhaps matching TRBD1 (6 bases). V lost 7 bases to trimming and J lost 3 bases, with 14 bases between them. The CDR3 loop spans 14 amino acids. Germline V gene lookup returns CDR1 SEHNR and CDR2 FQNEAQ (reference sequence). CDR3 bases: TGTGCCAGCAACCGCAACCAGGGGACAGATACGCAGTATTTT. This codes for CASNRNQGTDTQYF.

V usage is TRBV5-6 and J usage is TRBJ2-6, with a weak D call TRBD1 (6 bases). Trimming removed 3 bases from V and 3 bases from J, with 19 bases in between. Germline V gene data show CDR1 as SGHDT and CDR2 as YYEEEE. The CDR3 sequence is 18 residues long. The CDR3 coding sequence is TGTGCCAGCAGCTGGCACAGACAGGACCAAGGTGGGGCCAACGTCCTGACTTTC. Its protein product is CASSWHRQDQGGANVLTF.

The rearrangement joins TRBV27 to TRBJ2-1; 12 bases are shared with TRBD2. The V gene end was trimmed by 6 bases and the J gene end by 3 bases; junction bases not matched to a gene: 6. Germline V gene data show CDR1 as MNHEY and CDR2 as SMNVEV (reference sequence). The CDR3 sequence is 16 residues long. CDR3 in amino acids: CASRKGLAGIYNEQFF. CDR3 in DNA: TGTGCCAGCAGGAAAGGACTAGCGGGAATCTACAATGAGCAGTTCTTC.

Of note for this clone: This sample includes further DNA sequences coding for the same CDR3. The rearrangement uses TRBV19 and TRBJ1-5; TRBD1 matches at 11 bases. CDR1 and CDR2 (germline): LNHDA, SQIVND (reference sequence). Trimming removed 3 bases from V and 7 bases from J; junction bases left unmatched: 5. The CDR3 has 15 amino acids. The CDR3 protein is CASSIGQGAVQPQHF. The CDR3 DNA is TGTGCCAGTAGTATCGGACAGGGGGCAGTCCAGCCCCAGCATTTT.

The CDR3, as DNA: TGTGCCAGCAGTCCCCGGTCGGTGATCTCCTACGAGCAGTACTTC. As protein: CASSPRSVISYEQYF. The V gene is TRBV11-2, the J gene TRBJ2-7; no clear D gene. Trimming stripped 6 bases from V and 0 bases from J, with 15 bases between. Looked up from germline, CDR1 is SGHAT and CDR2 is FQNNGV. This CDR3 has 15 residues.

V and J are TRBV28 and TRBJ1-6; maybe TRBD1 (6 bases). CDR3 size: 16 residues. Trimming shortened V by 7 bases and J by 0 bases, and 13 bases separated the two germline ends. Germline CDR1 MDHEN, CDR2 SYDVKM. This chain's CDR3 is CASISDSSSYNSPLHF. The CDR3, as DNA: TGTGCCAGCATTTCGGACAGCAGCTCCTATAATTCACCCCTCCACTTT. The entire variable domain, with the rest obtained from reference TRBV28 and TRBJ1-6, is as follows: DVKVTQSSRYLVKRTGEKVFLECVQDMDHENMFWYRQDPGLGLRLIYFSYDVKMKEKGDIPEGYSVSREKKERFSLILESASTNQTSMYLCASISDSSSYNSPLHFGNGTRLTVT.

As concerns this clone: Other DNA variants within this sample encode the same CDR3. This chain links TRBV19 with TRBJ2-2; 7 bases fit TRBD1. The CDR3 is made up of 13 amino acids. J lost 6 bases, V lost 4 bases, and 2 bases had no gene match. In germline, CDR1 is LNHDA, CDR2 SQIVND (reference sequence). The CDR3 DNA follows: TGTGCCAGTAGTAGTACAGGGGCCGGGGAGCTGTTTTTT. It is translated as CASSSTGAGELFF. Full variable domain (rest looked up from reference TRBV19 and TRBJ2-2): DGGITQSPKYLFRKEGQNVTLSCEQNLNHDAMYWYRQDPGQGLRLIYYSQIVNDFQKGDIAEGYSVSREKKESFPLTVTSAQKNPTAFYLCASSSTGAGELFFGEGSRLTVL.

The chain recombines TRBV24-1 with TRBJ2-2; 7 bases agree with TRBD1. The CDR3 has 14 amino acids. Germline V gene data show CDR1 as KGHDR and CDR2 as SFDVKD. J lost 2 bases, V lost 12 bases, and 8 bases had no gene match. CDR3 region: CASPDRVNTGELFF. As DNA, the CDR3 is TGTGCCTCCCCCGACAGGGTTAACACCGGGGAGCTGTTTTTT.

J is TRBJ2-1 and V is TRBV19, with 9 bases fitting TRBD1. This CDR3 spans 13 amino acids. CDR1 and CDR2 (germline): LNHDA, SQIVND (reference sequence). Trimming took 5 bases from V and 7 from J; bases not matched to a gene: 3. As DNA, the CDR3 is TGTGCCAGTAGTGAACAGGGGGCGAATGAGCAGTTCTTC. This encodes CASSEQGANEQFF.

The rearrangement links TRBV28 to TRBJ1-4, with 10 positions matching TRBD1. The CDR3 has 16 amino acids. Unmatched junction bases numbered 13, after V lost 8 bases and J lost 7 bases. Germline V gene data show CDR1 as MDHEN and CDR2 as SYDVKM. The CDR3 DNA follows: TGTGCCAGCTTGTCCGGGACAGGGGTTGTCGGTGAAAAACTGTTTTTT. Its translation: CASLSGTGVVGEKLFF.

This rearrangement joins TRBV29-1 to TRBJ1-1; TRBD1 matches 8 bases. The V and J ends lost 4 bases and 4 bases, in that order; junction bases with no gene match: 11. The CDR3 runs 15 residues. Germline V CDR1 and CDR2: SQVTM, ANQGSEA. CDR3 coding DNA: TGCAGCGTTGGGCCAGGCCGGACAGGGCGCACTGAAGCTTTCTTT. Amino acids: CSVGPGRTGRTEAFF.

This clone was detected a few times. V is TRBV4-3 and J is TRBJ1-1, with D tentatively TRBD1 (5 bases). The CDR3 is made up of 15 amino acids. Between the trimmed V and J ends, which lost 1 base and 7 bases, there was a span of 16 bases. CDR1 is LGHNA, CDR2 YSLEER, per germline. The CDR3 spells CASSQVGAPRLEAFF. In DNA, the CDR3 is TGCGCCAGCAGCCAAGTAGGGGCTCCCAGGCTTGAAGCTTTCTTT.

The rearrangement uses TRBV4-1 and TRBJ2-1; TRBD2 aligns across 11 bases. The CDR3 is 16 amino acids. CDR1 is MGHRA and CDR2 is YSYEKL in the germline V gene. J gave up 0 bases and V 4 bases, and 2 bases lay outside the gene matches. The DNA of the CDR3 is TGCGCCAGCAGCCCCGGGACTAGCGGCTCCTACAATGAGCAGTTCTTC. Amino acids: CASSPGTSGSYNEQFF.

This chain links TRBV19 with TRBJ1-5, with a weak D call TRBD1 (5 bases). The ends were cut back, 9 bases at V and 2 bases at J, with 14 bases in the middle. CDR3 size: 14 residues. The V gene's germline CDR1 is LNHDA and CDR2 SQIVND (reference sequence). DNA of the CDR3: TGTGCCAGGGGTGGACAAAAGGGCAATCAGCCCCAGCATTTT. Amino acid sequence: CARGGQKGNQPQHF.

Regarding this clone: Without the conserved terminal phenylalanine or tryptophan, this CDR3 likely stems from a read error. The DNA is left out, because the CDR3 cannot be placed on it with certainty; the CDR3 is given as TCRdb lists it. V gene TRBV18 combines with J gene TRBJ2-7; the table's D call TRBD1 went unverified against the DNA. The CDR3 is 12 amino acids in total, end residues counted. Per germline, CDR1 KGHSH and CDR2 LQKENI. This chain's CDR3 is CASSPLGQGSLL.

V is TRBV6-1 and J is TRBJ1-3, with TRBD1 matching 9 bases. The CDR3 extends over 15 amino acids. The trim removed 3 bases at V and 7 bases at J, leaving 7 bases unmatched. From germline, CDR1 is MNHNS and CDR2 SASEGT. This CDR3 is CASSDGTGLSNTIYF. The CDR3, as DNA: TGTGCCAGCAGTGACGGGACAGGGCTCTCGAACACCATATATTTT.

The rearrangement uses TRBV9 and TRBJ1-1; D gene unclear. V lost 3 bases to trimming and J lost 3 bases, with 12 bases between them. The CDR3 totals 14 residues. Germline V gives CDR1 SGDLS, CDR2 YYNGEE. CDR3 region: CASSAREGYTEAFF. CDR3 sequence (DNA): TGTGCCAGCAGCGCCCGAGAGGGCTACACTGAAGCTTTCTTT.

The chain uses TRBV28 and TRBJ1-5; 9 nucleotides match TRBD1. The CDR3 has 16 amino acids. The ends lost 3 bases at V and 7 bases at J; junction bases unmatched: 10. Germline-derived CDR1 and CDR2 are MDHEN and SYDVKM. For the CDR3, the DNA is TGTGCCAGCAGTTTTCCCCACAGGGGGCCGGGACAGCCCCAGCATTTT. Its protein product is CASSFPHRGPGQPQHF. Full variable domain (outside the CDR3, taken from reference TRBV28 and TRBJ1-5): DVKVTQSSRYLVKRTGEKVFLECVQDMDHENMFWYRQDPGLGLRLIYFSYDVKMKEKGDIPEGYSVSREKKERFSLILESASTNQTSMYLCASSFPHRGPGQPQHFGDGTRLSIL.